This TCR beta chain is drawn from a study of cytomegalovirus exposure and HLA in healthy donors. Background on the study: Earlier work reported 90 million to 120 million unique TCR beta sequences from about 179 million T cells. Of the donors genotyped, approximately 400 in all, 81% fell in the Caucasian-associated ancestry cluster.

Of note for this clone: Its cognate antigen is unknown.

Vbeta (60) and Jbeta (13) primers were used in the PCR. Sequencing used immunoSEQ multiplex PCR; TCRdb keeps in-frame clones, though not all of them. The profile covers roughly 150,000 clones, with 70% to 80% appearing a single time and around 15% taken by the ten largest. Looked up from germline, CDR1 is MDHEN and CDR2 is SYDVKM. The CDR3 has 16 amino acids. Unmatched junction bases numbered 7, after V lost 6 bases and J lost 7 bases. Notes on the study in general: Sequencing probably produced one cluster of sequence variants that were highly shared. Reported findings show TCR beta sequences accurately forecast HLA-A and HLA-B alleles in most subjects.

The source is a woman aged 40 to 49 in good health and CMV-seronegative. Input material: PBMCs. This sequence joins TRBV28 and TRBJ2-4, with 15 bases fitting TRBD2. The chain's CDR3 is CASRGLAGGPGNIQYF. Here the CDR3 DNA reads TGTGCCAGCAGAGGACTAGCGGGAGGGCCCGGGAACATTCAGTACTTC.